What follows are 30 T cell receptor beta chains derived from one specimen sequenced in a study of blood T cell repertoires in COVID-19 (TCRdb year 2020). Library preparation employed the immunoSEQ multiplex PCR assay. TCRdb stores this immuneACCESS table with in-frame sequences only. Part of the clones is absent; in the studies checked, under half of the shortfall reflects unresolved V genes, and no reason is known for the rest. The sample profile shows about 140,000 clones; around 89% of them were found once. Roughly 28% of the sample is in the top ten clones. The sequenced sample consisted of peripheral blood. The receptors shown here come from a human donor in a cohort sampled during active COVID-19.

This clone was counted only a few times. The chain joins TRBV18 to TRBJ1-5, with TRBD1 matching over 7 bases. With 6 bases clipped from V and 6 bases from J, the junction kept 11 bases outside the gene matches. CDR1 KGHSH and CDR2 LQKENI come from the germline V gene. The CDR3 runs 15 residues. The chain's CDR3 is CASSPTGADIQPQHF. Here the CDR3 DNA reads TGTGCCAGCTCGCCTACAGGGGCAGACATTCAGCCCCAGCATTTT. The full variable domain, in which reference TRBV18 and TRBJ1-5 provide the parts outside the CDR3, is NAGVMQNPRHLVRRRGQEARLRCSPMKGHSHVYWYRQLPEEGLKFMVYLQKENIIDESGMPKERFSAEFPKEGPSILRIQQVVRGDSAAYFCASSPTGADIQPQHFGDGTRLSIL.

This rearrangement joins TRBV27 to TRBJ2-1; 10 nucleotides match TRBD2. Germline V lookup: CDR1 MNHEY, CDR2 SMNVEV (reference sequence). V dropped 5 bases and J dropped 2; count of bases not matched to a gene: 3. The CDR3 runs 15 residues. CDR3 DNA: TGTGCCAGCAGTCCCGGGACTAGCGCCTACAATGAGCAGTTCTTC. Encoded protein: CASSPGTSAYNEQFF.

J is TRBJ2-5 and V is TRBV7-3, with 8 nucleotides matching TRBD2. The CDR3 extends over 13 amino acids. The V segment lost 8 bases and the J segment 5 bases; nucleotides outside the gene matches: 7. Looked up from germline, CDR1 is SGHTA and CDR2 is FQGTGA. The CDR3 loop is CASSGGSGETQYF. CDR3 sequence (DNA): TGTGCCAGCTCGGGAGGGAGCGGGGAGACCCAGTACTTC. The entire variable domain, with the rest obtained from reference TRBV7-3 and TRBJ2-5, is as follows: GAGVSQTPSNKVTEKGKYVELRCDPISGHTALYWYRQSLGQGPEFLIYFQGTGAADDSGLPNDRFFAVRPEGSVSTLKIQRTERGDSAVYLCASSGGSGETQYFGPGTRLLVL.

The chain joins TRBV30 to TRBJ2-3; TRBD2 aligns across 11 bases. V lost 3 bases, J lost 5 bases, and 10 bases stayed unmatched. This CDR3 region has 16 residues. The germline CDR1 and CDR2 sequences are GTSNPN and SVGIG (reference sequence). For the CDR3, the DNA is TGTGCCTGGAGCCGAAATAGCGGGGGGGCCGGAGATACGCAGTATTTT. Protein product: CAWSRNSGGAGDTQYF.

V gene TRBV7-2 combines with J gene TRBJ1-2; 9 nucleotides line up with TRBD1. Germline V gene lookup returns CDR1 SGHTA and CDR2 FQGNSA. This CDR3 contains 15 residues. The V and J ends lost 5 bases and 8 bases, in that order; junction bases with no gene match: 12. CDR3 loop: CASSLEAWTGDGYTF. DNA of the CDR3: TGTGCCAGCAGCCTAGAGGCGTGGACAGGGGACGGCTACACCTTC.

This clone showed up just once. The chain has TRBV27 and TRBJ1-2, with 7 bases matching TRBD1. Unmatched junction bases numbered 14, after V lost 5 bases and J lost 8 bases. The CDR3 loop spans 15 amino acids. The germline V gene encodes CDR1 MNHEY and CDR2 SMNVEV (reference sequence). As DNA, the CDR3 is TGTGCCAGCAGTCCTACTCAGACCGGGACAGTGGGCTACACCTTC. As protein: CASSPTQTGTVGYTF.

The CDR3 DNA is TGTGCCAGCAGTAGAGGGTGGAATTCACCCCTCCACTTT. It is translated as CASSRGWNSPLHF. The chain has TRBV27 and TRBJ1-6, with D hard to call. The CDR3 contains 13 residues. V was cut by 5 bases and J by 7 bases, with 9 bases left in between. CDR1 and CDR2 (germline): MNHEY, SMNVEV (reference sequence).

The V call is TRBV6-5, the J call TRBJ2-5, with a possible D match to TRBD1 (5 bases). CDR1 is MNHEY, CDR2 SVGAGI, per germline. The CDR3 runs to 15 residues. The V gene lost 7 bases and the J gene lost 2 bases, with 17 bases spanning the gap. This CDR3 is CASKLPTVIQETQYF. Written as DNA, the CDR3 is TGTGCCAGCAAGCTCCCGACAGTAATTCAAGAGACCCAGTACTTC.

This chain uses TRBV12-3 or TRBV12-4 with TRBJ1-3; no clear D. This CDR3 is built from 12 residues. Trimming removed 8 bases at V and 0 bases at J, with 5 bases between. The CDR3 sequence is CASGSSGNTIYF. The CDR3, as DNA: TGTGCCAGCGGGAGCTCTGGAAACACCATATATTTT.

The V gene is TRBV18, the J gene TRBJ2-2; 9 bases map to TRBD1. Trimming took 3 bases from V and 4 from J; bases not matched to a gene: 9. Germline CDR1 and CDR2: KGHSH and LQKENI. This CDR3 is 17 amino acids long. The CDR3, as DNA: TGTGCCAGCTCACCCTCGGGACAGGGTGCAGTCACCGGGGAGCTGTTTTTT. Translated, it gives CASSPSGQGAVTGELFF.

This clone turned up a few times. The chain uses TRBV7-9 and TRBJ2-2; perhaps TRBD2 as D (5 bases). The CDR3 totals 17 residues. Trimming left V 4 bases short and J 7 bases short, with 22 bases between. The germline gives CDR1 SEHNR, CDR2 FQNEAQ (reference sequence). CDR3 DNA sequence: TGTGCCAGCAGCTCTCGGTCGGCCCTCCTCGAGGGCGGGGAGCTGTTTTTT. It codes for CASSSRSALLEGGELFF.

V is TRBV10-3 and J is TRBJ2-7; 10 bases fit TRBD1. This CDR3 has 14 amino acids. Unmatched junction bases numbered 8, after V lost 10 bases and J lost 2 bases. Germline assignment: CDR1 ENHRY and CDR2 SYGVKD. CDR3 region: CATLGTGETYEQYF. CDR3 sequence (DNA): TGTGCCACCTTAGGGACAGGGGAAACCTACGAGCAGTACTTC.

The chain joins TRBV4-2 to TRBJ2-2; 8 bases line up with TRBD2. CDR1 and CDR2 from the germline V gene are LGHNA and YNFKEQ. This CDR3 contains 18 residues. V lost 0 bases, J lost 2 bases, and 8 bases stayed unmatched. The CDR3 reads CASSQETASGGNTGELFF. The CDR3 DNA follows: TGTGCCAGCAGCCAAGAAACCGCAAGCGGGGGAAACACCGGGGAGCTGTTTTTT.

The rearrangement uses TRBV2 and TRBJ1-2, with TRBD1 matching over 7 bases. The CDR3 consists of 14 residues. Germline V gene data show CDR1 as SNHLY and CDR2 as FYNNEI. Trimming at V came to 6 bases and at J to 3 bases, leaving 7 bases not matched to a gene. Here the CDR3 reads CASRKDRWDYGYTF. The CDR3 DNA follows: TGTGCCAGCAGGAAGGACAGGTGGGACTATGGCTACACCTTC.

The V and J genes are TRBV19 and TRBJ1-1; tentative D call: TRBD1 (6 bases). Germline-derived CDR1 and CDR2 are LNHDA and SQIVND (reference sequence). V was pared by 7 bases and J by 0 bases, with 12 bases between. The CDR3 covers 14 residues. Written as DNA, the CDR3 is TGTGCCAGTACCCCTGGGGGCTTGAACACTGAAGCTTTCTTT. Its translation: CASTPGGLNTEAFF. Complete variable domain (other parts from reference TRBV19 and TRBJ1-1): DGGITQSPKYLFRKEGQNVTLSCEQNLNHDAMYWYRQDPGQGLRLIYYSQIVNDFQKGDIAEGYSVSREKKESFPLTVTSAQKNPTAFYLCASTPGGLNTEAFFGQGTRLTVV.

The chain joins TRBV3-1 (or the pseudogene TRBV3-2) to TRBJ2-7; a possible D gene is TRBD2 (7 bases). V lost 1 base and J lost 5, with 12 bases in between. The CDR3 sequence is 14 residues long. CDR1 is LGHDT and CDR2 is YNNKEL in the germline V gene (reference sequence). The CDR3 loop reads CASSQGGGSDEQYF. CDR3 nucleotide sequence: TGTGCCAGCAGCCAAGGGGGGGGCAGCGACGAGCAGTACTTC.

The V gene is TRBV10-3, the J gene TRBJ1-2; D possibly corresponds to TRBD1 (6 bases). The germline V and J ends were trimmed by 3 bases and 4 bases, with 12 bases remaining between them. The CDR3 sequence is 14 residues long. Germline V gene sequence: CDR1 ENHRY, CDR2 SYGVKD. The CDR3 DNA follows: TGTGCCATCAGTGACGGGCAGGGGTTCTATGGCTACACCTTC. Its translation is CAISDGQGFYGYTF.

J is TRBJ1-1 and V is TRBV29-1, with 8 bases fitting TRBD1. Trimming at V came to 5 bases and at J to 8 bases, leaving 13 bases not matched to a gene. The CDR3 spans 14 residues. Per germline, CDR1 SQVTM and CDR2 ANQGSEA. As DNA, the CDR3 is TGCAGCGTTATCCCCGGGGGGACAGGAAAAGAAGCTTTCTTT. Translating gives CSVIPGGTGKEAFF.

This chain uses TRBV4-3 with TRBJ2-2, with a possible D match to TRBD1 (6 bases). In germline, CDR1 is LGHNA, CDR2 YSLEER. The CDR3 has 17 residues. With 1 base removed from V and 2 bases from J, the gap between germline ends came to 14 bases. In DNA form, the CDR3 reads TGCGCCAGCAGCCAAGCTCATCCGGGACAAAACACCGGGGAGCTGTTTTTT. Translating gives CASSQAHPGQNTGELFF.

The V gene is TRBV2, the J gene TRBJ2-2, with 7 bases fitting TRBD1. Looked up from germline, CDR1 is SNHLY and CDR2 is FYNNEI. The V segment lost 5 bases and the J segment 9 bases; nucleotides outside the gene matches: 6. The CDR3 runs to 13 residues. The CDR3 sequence: CASSQGGDWELFF. For the CDR3, the DNA is TGTGCCAGCAGTCAAGGGGGCGACTGGGAGCTGTTTTTT.

With regard to this clone: A junction end diverges from the germline sequence, so it may reflect a read error. This chain connects TRBV30 to TRBJ2-7; 10 nucleotides agree with TRBD1. The CDR3 extends over 11 amino acids. CDR1 and CDR2 from the germline V gene are GTSNPN and SVGIG (reference sequence). The CDR3 loop reads CAWTGGYEQYF. CDR3 sequence (DNA): TGTGCATGGACAGGGGGATACGAGCAGTACTTC.

This chain joins TRBV19 and TRBJ1-2; 7 nucleotides align to TRBD1. This CDR3 comprises 14 residues. The V gene's germline CDR1 is LNHDA and CDR2 SQIVND (reference sequence). J lost 4 bases, V lost 6 bases, and 8 bases had no gene match. CDR3 in amino acids: CASREGGLPYGYTF. As DNA, the CDR3 is TGTGCCAGTAGGGAAGGGGGCCTTCCCTATGGCTACACCTTC.

The chain recombines TRBV4-3 with TRBJ2-1; 8 nucleotides align to TRBD2. CDR3 size: 17 residues. Unmatched junction bases numbered 8, after V lost 0 bases and J lost 4 bases. Germline V CDR1 and CDR2: LGHNA, YSLEER. In nucleotides, the CDR3 is TGCGCCAGCAGCCAAGATCGTCCGGGGGGGCCGTACAATGAGCAGTTCTTC. This gives the protein CASSQDRPGGPYNEQFF.

This rearrangement joins TRBV7-9 to TRBJ1-2, with D perhaps TRBD1 (6 bases). CDR1 and CDR2 from the germline V gene are SEHNR and FQNEAQ (reference sequence). The CDR3 is made up of 15 amino acids. The V end lost 4 bases, the J end lost 3 bases, and 15 bases lay between the germline ends. The DNA of the CDR3 is TGTGCCAGCAGCTCCGACCAGGGGTCGGACTATGGCTACACCTTC. This encodes CASSSDQGSDYGYTF.

The gene calls are TRBV2 and TRBJ1-6; D gene unclear. V was pared by 7 bases and J by 4 bases, with 11 bases between. There are 14 residues in the CDR3. Per the germline V gene, CDR1 is SNHLY and CDR2 is FYNNEI. The CDR3 DNA sequence: TGTGCCAGCACTCGACGGGATTATAATTCACCCCTCCACTTT. It codes for CASTRRDYNSPLHF. The variable domain in full, with the rest retrieved from reference TRBV2 and TRBJ1-6, is EPEVTQTPSHQVTQMGQEVILRCVPISNHLYFYWYRQILGQKVEFLVSFYNNEISEKSEIFDDQFSVERPDGSNFTLKIRSTKLEDSAMYFCASTRRDYNSPLHFGNGTRLTVT.

V and J are TRBV14 and TRBJ1-2; D perhaps matches TRBD1 (5 bases). The CDR3 sequence is 13 residues long. The germline V and J ends were trimmed by 4 bases and 7 bases, with 13 bases remaining between them. Germline CDR1 reads SGHDN; CDR2 reads FVKESK. CDR3 nucleotide sequence: TGTGCCAGCAGCCTTGACGGCAGGGCTGGCTACACCTTC. This codes for CASSLDGRAGYTF. The complete variable domain, with remaining parts taken from reference TRBV14 and TRBJ1-2, reads EAGVTQFPSHSVIEKGQTVTLRCDPISGHDNLYWYRRVMGKEIKFLLHFVKESKQDESGMPNNRFLAERTGGTYSTLKVQPAELEDSGVYFCASSLDGRAGYTFGSGTRLTVV.

This clone was recorded once. This chain links TRBV9 with TRBJ2-5; 12 nucleotides match TRBD1. The CDR3 is 16 residues long. Germline CDR1 reads SGDLS; CDR2 reads YYNGEE. Losses at the gene ends were 0 bases for V and 7 bases for J; bases not matched to a gene: 7. The CDR3 coding sequence is TGTGCCAGCAGCGTAGGTCGGGACAGGGGGCGCGGGACCCAGTACTTC. The encoded protein is CASSVGRDRGRGTQYF.

This chain connects TRBV6-5 to TRBJ2-5; tentative D call: TRBD1 (5 bases). V was pared by 0 bases and J by 4 bases, with 9 bases between. Germline CDR1 reads MNHEY; CDR2 reads SVGAGI. The CDR3 runs 14 residues. CDR3 loop: CASSYSDRRETQYF. The CDR3 DNA sequence: TGTGCCAGCAGTTACTCCGACAGAAGAGAGACCCAGTACTTC.

The genes are TRBV5-6 and TRBJ1-1, with a weak D call TRBD1 (5 bases). Trimming shortened V by 0 bases and J by 5 bases, and 20 bases separated the two germline ends. The germline gives CDR1 SGHDT, CDR2 YYEEEE. The CDR3 spans 17 residues. CDR3 in DNA: TGTGCCAGCAGCTTGGACCCCTACAGGAATGGGGTGACTGAAGCTTTCTTT. It codes for CASSLDPYRNGVTEAFF.

The chain links TRBV6-5 to TRBJ1-1; D remains ambiguous. V lost 6 bases and J lost 3, with 14 bases in between. CDR3 length: 14 amino acids. Per germline, CDR1 MNHEY and CDR2 SVGAGI. CDR3 coding DNA: TGTGCCAGCAGCCGCGTGAGGGCGGACACTGAAGCTTTCTTT. Translating it yields CASSRVRADTEAFF.